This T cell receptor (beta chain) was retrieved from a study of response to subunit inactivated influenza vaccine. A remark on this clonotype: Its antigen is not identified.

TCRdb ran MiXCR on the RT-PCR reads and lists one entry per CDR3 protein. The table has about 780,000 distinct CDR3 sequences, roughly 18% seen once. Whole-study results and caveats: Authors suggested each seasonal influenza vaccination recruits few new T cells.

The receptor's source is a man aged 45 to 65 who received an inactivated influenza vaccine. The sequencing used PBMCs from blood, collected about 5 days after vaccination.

The CDR3 region is CASSMGRGPRNEQFF. Here the CDR3 DNA reads TGTGCCAGTAGTATGGGGAGGGGGCCCCGGAATGAGCAGTTCTTC. The genes are TRBV19 and TRBJ2-1; D may match TRBD1 or TRBD2 (7 bases each). Looked up from germline, CDR1 is LNHDA and CDR2 is SQIVND (reference sequence). Trimming shortened V by 3 bases and J by 7 bases, and 16 bases separated the two germline ends. The CDR3 has 15 residues.